Following are 10 T cell receptor beta chains from one sample sequenced in a study of blood T cells in healthy people across ages. PCR was performed a second time for about 7 to 12 cycles using a sample-barcoded 5' primer and a J-beta primer mix. MiXCR, applied by TCRdb to the 5' RACE reads, yields one record per CDR3 protein. Here the sample spans about 930,000 distinct CDR3 sequences, about 28% being singletons. This sample was also put to use in a study of T cells of mothers and their children.

Input material: blood. These receptors were taken from a woman between 35 and 50 years old in good health.

This clonotype was counted between two and nine times. The V call is TRBV18, the J call TRBJ2-7; 10 bases line up with TRBD1. CDR1 KGHSH and CDR2 LQKENI come from the germline V gene. This CDR3 is 16 amino acids long. The V segment lost 0 bases and the J segment 2 bases; nucleotides outside the gene matches: 4. CDR3 residues: CASSPPGTGAPYEQYF. The CDR3 DNA follows: TGTGCCAGCTCACCACCCGGGACAGGGGCACCCTACGAGCAGTACTTC.

The chain links TRBV27 to TRBJ2-7; D is possibly TRBD2 (6 bases). This CDR3 is 14 amino acids long. Germline V gene data show CDR1 as MNHEY and CDR2 as SMNVEV (reference sequence). Trimming removed 3 bases at V and 5 bases at J, with 14 bases between. The CDR3 DNA sequence: TGTGCCAGCAGTTTCCAGGGTCCGGGGGACGAGCAGTACTTC. It translates to CASSFQGPGDEQYF.

The chain combines TRBV3-1 with TRBJ2-1; maybe TRBD2 (6 bases). The V end lost 0 bases, the J end lost 3 bases, and 21 bases lay between the germline ends. Germline V CDR1 and CDR2: LGHDT, YNNKEL (reference sequence). The CDR3 covers 19 residues. DNA for the CDR3: TGTGCCAGCAGCCAAGACCTTGCCGGGGGTAGCGAGGACTACAATGAGCAGTTCTTC. Translation gives CASSQDLAGGSEDYNEQFF.

The V call is TRBV6-5, the J call TRBJ1-5; 8 nucleotides align to TRBD1. Germline V gives CDR1 MNHEY, CDR2 SVGAGI. The CDR3 is made up of 16 amino acids. V lost 6 bases to trimming and J lost 0 bases; unmatched junction nucleotides: 7. The CDR3 nucleotides read TGTGCCAGCAGCGGGACAGGCCCTTATAGCAATCAGCCCCAGCATTTT. Translating gives CASSGTGPYSNQPQHF.

Ten or more counts support this clonotype. This chain uses TRBV6-5 with TRBJ1-2; no reliable D call. The CDR3 is made up of 17 amino acids. CDR1 is MNHEY and CDR2 is SVGAGI in the germline V gene. V gave up 0 bases and J gave up 6 bases, with 20 bases separating them. The CDR3 region has the DNA TGTGCCAGCAGTTACTCTCGGCCGGGCAGTGGGCCTCATGGCTACACCTTC. Encoded protein: CASSYSRPGSGPHGYTF.

The CDR3 region has the DNA TGTGCCAGCAGTATTATGACAGGAGAGCTAGCCAAAAACATTCAGTACTTC. Encoded protein: CASSIMTGELAKNIQYF. The V call is TRBV28, the J call TRBJ2-4; perhaps TRBD1 as D (6 bases). The germline CDR1 and CDR2 sequences are MDHEN and SYDVKM. With 5 bases removed from V and 0 bases from J, the gap between germline ends came to 17 bases. CDR3 length: 17 residues.

This clonotype was recorded many times. The chain is built from TRBV24-1 and TRBJ2-1, with 7 positions matching TRBD2. Germline V gene lookup returns CDR1 KGHDR and CDR2 SFDVKD. This CDR3 spans 17 amino acids. Losses at the gene ends were 3 bases for V and 4 bases for J; bases not matched to a gene: 11. The CDR3 nucleotides are TGTGCCACCAGTGATGTCGGGGGGAGGGCTGGATACAATGAGCAGTTCTTC. Amino acid sequence: CATSDVGGRAGYNEQFF.

The genes are TRBV7-2 and TRBJ2-1, with 9 bases that match TRBD1. The V and J ends lost 1 base and 6 bases, in that order; junction bases with no gene match: 4. This CDR3 is 15 amino acids long. The germline V gene encodes CDR1 SGHTA and CDR2 FQGNSA. CDR3 loop: CASSLDGTGINEQFF. In DNA, the CDR3 is TGTGCCAGCAGCTTAGACGGGACAGGGATCAATGAGCAGTTCTTC.

This clonotype was observed many times. V usage is TRBV6-5 and J usage is TRBJ2-5; D not resolved. Germline values: CDR1 MNHEY, CDR2 SVGAGI. V was cut by 3 bases and J by 2 bases, with 13 bases left in between. The CDR3 loop spans 15 amino acids. CDR3 in DNA: TGTGCCAGCAGTTATGGGATGAATGCACAAGAGACCCAGTACTTC. It is translated as CASSYGMNAQETQYF.

The table lists this clonotype with a few counts. The V call is TRBV3-1, the J call TRBJ1-5, with 8 bases matching TRBD1. The length of the CDR3 is 15 residues. V trimming: 1 base; J trimming: 6 bases; junction bases outside the gene matches: 5. Germline CDR1 reads LGHDT; CDR2 reads YNNKEL (reference sequence). For the CDR3, the DNA is TGTGCCAGCAGCCAAGGAGACAGGGGTAGTCAGCCCCAGCATTTT. Its protein is CASSQGDRGSQPQHF.